This TCR beta chain appears in the sequencing data of a study of T cell repertoires in cytomegalovirus infection. In the study overall: An indication of both CMV infection and matching HLA type came from public TCR beta signatures. Findings of the study overall: Public TCR beta family frequency separated CMV-and-HLA carriers, including in an independent cohort. HLA-C-restricted CMV clonotypes gave the most frequent clonotype in two of eight donors.

This clonotype was seen once. The antigen is undetermined. Since no conserved phenylalanine or tryptophan closes the CDR3, a read error is the likely cause. TCRdb passed the reads through MiXCR, listing each CDR3 protein once. This sample carries approximately 7,200 distinct CDR3 sequences, 55% of them seen once, and the ten largest clones take roughly four fifths. Source material: PBMCs, sequenced either directly or after in vitro stimulation (not recorded which). This TCR came from a human donor in good health (CMV status not recorded). Some clones in this sample may be carry-over from other donors' samples.

The CDR3 DNA reads TGTGCCAGCCTACTAAGGACAGCCTGGAACACTGAAGCTTTCTTG. It yields the protein CASLLRTAWNTEAFL. The genes are TRBV13 and TRBJ1-1, with a weak D call TRBD1 (6 bases). Germline values: CDR1 PRHDT, CDR2 FYEKMQ (reference sequence). The CDR3 sequence is 15 residues long. Trimming shortened V by 8 bases and J by 1 base, and 17 bases separated the two germline ends.